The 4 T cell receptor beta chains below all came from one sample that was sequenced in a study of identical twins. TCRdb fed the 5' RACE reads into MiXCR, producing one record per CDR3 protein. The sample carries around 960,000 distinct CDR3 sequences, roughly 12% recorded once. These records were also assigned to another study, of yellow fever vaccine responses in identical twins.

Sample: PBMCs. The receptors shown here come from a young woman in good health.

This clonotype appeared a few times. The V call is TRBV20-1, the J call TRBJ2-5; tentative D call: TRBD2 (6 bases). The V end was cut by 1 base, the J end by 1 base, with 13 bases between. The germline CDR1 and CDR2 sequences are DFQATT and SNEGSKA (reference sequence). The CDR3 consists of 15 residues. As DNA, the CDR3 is TGCAGTGCTAGAGTGGGTAGCGGTACCCAAGAGACCCAGTACTTC. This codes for CSARVGSGTQETQYF.

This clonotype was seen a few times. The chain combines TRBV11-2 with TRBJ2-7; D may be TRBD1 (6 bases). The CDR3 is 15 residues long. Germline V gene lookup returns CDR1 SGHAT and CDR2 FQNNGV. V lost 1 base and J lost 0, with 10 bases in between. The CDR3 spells CASSLVGTSSYEQYV. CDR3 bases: TGTGCCAGCAGCTTAGTTGGGACAAGCTCCTACGAGCAGTACGTC.

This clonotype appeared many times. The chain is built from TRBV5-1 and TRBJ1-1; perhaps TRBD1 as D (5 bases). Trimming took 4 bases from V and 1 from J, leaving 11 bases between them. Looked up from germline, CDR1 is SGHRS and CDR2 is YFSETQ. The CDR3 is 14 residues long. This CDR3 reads CASSPGTWNTEAFF. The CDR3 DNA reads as TGCGCCAGCAGCCCCGGGACTTGGAACACTGAAGCTTTCTTT. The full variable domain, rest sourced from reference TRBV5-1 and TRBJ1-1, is KAGVTQTPRYLIKTRGQQVTLSCSPISGHRSVSWYQQTPGQGLQFLFEYFSETQRNKGNFPGRFSGRQFSNSRSEMNVSTLELGDSALYLCASSPGTWNTEAFFGQGTRLTVV.

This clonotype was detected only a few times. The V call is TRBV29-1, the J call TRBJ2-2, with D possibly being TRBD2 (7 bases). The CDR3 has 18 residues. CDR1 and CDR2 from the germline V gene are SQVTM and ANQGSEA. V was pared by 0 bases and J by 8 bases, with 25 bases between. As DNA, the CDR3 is TGCAGCGTTGAAGAACAAGTGGCCTCCGTGGCGGGGGCGGGGGAGCTGTTTTTT. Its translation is CSVEEQVASVAGAGELFF.